This T cell receptor (beta chain) was captured by sequencing in a study of OX40 agonist ivuxolimab in advanced cancers. About the study: Patient treatment consisted of intravenous ivuxolimab administration every 2 weeks at 0.01 to 10 mg/kg.

Germline V lookup: CDR1 MDHEN, CDR2 SYDVKM. The V gene lost 1 base and the J gene lost 7 bases, with 16 bases spanning the gap. The CDR3 is 15 residues long. Sequencing was performed with immunoSEQ multiplex PCR; in TCRdb, only in-frame clones are kept and a portion is missing. Of approximately 100,000 clones listed, about 90% are singletons. This clone was recorded only once. Its specificity is not known. Points from the study as a whole: Compared with others, partial responders at 0.1-3.0 mg/kg displayed clonal expansion among the lowest.

This TCR came from an adult with an advanced solid tumor such as melanoma, head and neck, liver or kidney cancer. V and J are TRBV28 and TRBJ1-1, with D hard to call. The specimen was CD4+ or CD8+ T cells sorted from blood, collected in a trial of the OX40 agonist ivuxolimab. CDR3 amino acids: CASSLLEGGVSEAFF. CDR3 nucleotides: TGTGCCAGCAGTTTATTAGAGGGTGGGGTAAGTGAAGCTTTCTTT.